This TCR beta chain was documented in a study of T cells in Graves' hyperthyroidism and ophthalmopathy. CDR1 is MNHEY and CDR2 is SMNVEV in the germline V gene (reference sequence). This CDR3 has 16 residues. Trimming took off 5 bases at V and 1 base at J, with 17 bases between the two ends. Uncontrolled infection, other autoimmune disease, pregnancy or lactation excluded patients. From RNA transcripts, TCR beta CDR3 regions were amplified. The study used the HTBI primer set for a first-round RT-PCR of the TCR CDR3. TCRdb processed the multiplex PCR reads anew with MiXCR; each CDR3 protein has one entry. The top ten clones hold under 7% of a sample with a few hundred thousand distinct CDR3 sequences, roughly 14% of them seen once. Study-level points and caveats: Researchers found most expanded thyroid clonotypes above 0.001 in blood as well.

This clonotype was seen ten or more times. The antigen remains undetermined. V gene TRBV27 combines with J gene TRBJ1-1, with D maybe TRBD1 (5 bases). The source is a woman in her twenties or thirties with Graves' hyperthyroidism that later progressed to Graves' ophthalmopathy. The sample consisted of blood. The CDR3 loop is CASSQNPGGENTEAFF. CDR3 in DNA: TGTGCCAGCAGTCAGAATCCGGGGGGGGAGAACACTGAAGCTTTCTTT.